This T cell receptor (beta chain) comes out of a study of T cell repertoires in cytomegalovirus infection. Study details: Public TCR beta signatures indicated both CMV infection and matching HLA type.

The CDR3 runs 13 residues. Per the germline V gene, CDR1 is SNHLY and CDR2 is FYNNEI. V lost 6 bases, J lost 9 bases, and 18 bases lay in between. TCRdb re-called the reads with MiXCR, one entry per CDR3 protein. The sample includes about 150,000 distinct CDR3 sequences, 20% to 30% of them seen just once. This clonotype was counted at least ten times. Its antigen is unidentified. Study findings and constraints: Across the ex vivo response, the dominant clonotypes were HLA-C-restricted CMV-specific TCR beta clonotypes.

This receptor was identified in a human donor in good health (CMV status not recorded). Some clones in this sample may be carry-over from other donors' samples. The rearrangement links TRBV2 to TRBJ2-7; either TRBD1 or TRBD2 may fit D (6 bases each). Sequenced sample: PBMCs. The CDR3 is CASRGTRDLRQYF. The CDR3 nucleotides read TGTGCCAGCAGGGGGACACGGGACTTGCGGCAGTACTTC.